Each of the 20 T cell receptor beta chains below was sequenced from the same sample in a study of blood T cell repertoires in COVID-19. The assay was immunoSEQ multiplex PCR, and TCRdb's table has in-frame clones only and misses some. The sample has fewer than 150,000 clones, more than 80% seen once. Source material: PBMCs or T cells enriched from blood (not recorded which). These receptors originate from a woman between 18 and 30 years old who had been exposed to COVID-19.

The CDR3 spells CASTPLGQGYGANVLTF. The CDR3 nucleotides read TGTGCCAGTACCCCCCTGGGACAGGGATATGGGGCCAACGTCCTGACTTTC. The chain has TRBV19 and TRBJ2-6; TRBD1 agrees at 9 bases. Germline values: CDR1 LNHDA, CDR2 SQIVND (reference sequence). V lost 7 bases to trimming and J lost 3 bases; unmatched junction nucleotides: 10. The CDR3 totals 17 residues. The variable domain in full, with the rest retrieved from reference TRBV19 and TRBJ2-6, is DGGITQSPKYLFRKEGQNVTLSCEQNLNHDAMYWYRQDPGQGLRLIYYSQIVNDFQKGDIAEGYSVSREKKESFPLTVTSAQKNPTAFYLCASTPLGQGYGANVLTFGAGSRLTVL.

The rearrangement joins TRBV29-1 to TRBJ1-1; a possible D gene is TRBD1 (5 bases). Trimming shortened V by 5 bases and J by 11 bases, and 15 bases separated the two germline ends. Germline CDR1 and CDR2: SQVTM and ANQGSEA. CDR3 size: 11 residues. The CDR3 nucleotides read TGCAGCGTTAAGACTCCGGGGGAGGCTTTCTTT. The encoded protein is CSVKTPGEAFF.

This sequence joins TRBV6-2 or TRBV6-3 and TRBJ1-5, with a weak D call TRBD1 (5 bases). The germline V and J ends were trimmed by 3 bases and 7 bases, with 16 bases remaining between them. CDR3 length: 15 amino acids. Germline V gives CDR1 MNHEY, CDR2 SVGEGT. The CDR3: CASSYYAGGGQPQHF. The CDR3 coding sequence is TGTGCCAGCAGTTATTACGCCGGGGGAGGACAGCCCCAGCATTTT.

V and J are TRBV5-4 and TRBJ2-1, with 10 bases fitting TRBD2. Trimming took 4 bases from V and 0 from J; bases not matched to a gene: 4. The CDR3 spans 16 residues. Germline CDR1 and CDR2: SGHNT and YYREEE (reference sequence). CDR3 sequence: CASSRSSGSSYNEQFF. Written as DNA, the CDR3 is TGTGCCAGCAGCCGATCTAGCGGGAGCTCCTACAATGAGCAGTTCTTC.

The V call is TRBV6-4, the J call TRBJ1-1; D possibly corresponds to TRBD1 (5 bases). Germline CDR1 and CDR2: MRHNA and SNTAGT. This CDR3 region has 14 residues. V was clipped by 4 bases and J by 1 base, with 10 bases between them. CDR3 protein: CASSVGGPNTEAFF. CDR3 in DNA: TGTGCCAGCAGTGTGGGGGGACCGAACACTGAAGCTTTCTTT.

Only one count was recorded for this clone. The chain combines TRBV12-3 or TRBV12-4 with TRBJ1-1, with 7 bases lining up with TRBD1. The CDR3 is 12 residues long. V shed 10 bases, J shed 1 base, and the junction held 3 bases outside the gene matches. The CDR3 DNA is TGTGCCAACGGGGACAGGAACACTGAAGCTTTCTTT. Translating it yields CANGDRNTEAFF.

The gene calls are TRBV5-8 and TRBJ1-2; D possibly corresponds to TRBD1 (5 bases). The CDR3 is 17 residues long. With 6 bases removed from V and 4 bases from J, the gap between germline ends came to 25 bases. Germline CDR1 reads SGHTS; CDR2 reads YDEGEE. The CDR3 sequence is CASTDPGFRADTYGYTF. As DNA, the CDR3 is TGTGCCAGCACCGACCCCGGTTTCAGGGCTGATACCTATGGCTACACCTTC.

This chain connects TRBV5-4 to TRBJ1-3, with 9 nucleotides matching TRBD1. The V and J ends lost 2 bases and 4 bases, in that order; junction bases with no gene match: 4. CDR1 and CDR2 (germline): SGHNT, YYREEE (reference sequence). CDR3 size: 15 residues. CDR3 region: CASSLQGARGNTIYF. DNA of the CDR3: TGTGCCAGCAGCTTACAGGGGGCTCGCGGAAACACCATATATTTT.

In its sample, this clone was seen a few times. The V gene is TRBV24-1, the J gene TRBJ2-1; TRBD1 matches at 8 bases. The CDR3 extends over 15 amino acids. Germline loops: CDR1 KGHDR, CDR2 SFDVKD. Trimming cost V 4 bases and J 8 bases; bases outside gene matches: 9. The CDR3 DNA reads as TGTGCCACCAGTGAGCGGACAGGGTTTGGCTATGAGCAGTTCTTC. Protein product: CATSERTGFGYEQFF.

This chain links TRBV7-9 with TRBJ2-3; TRBD2 matches 8 bases. Trimming took 5 bases from V and 4 from J; bases not matched to a gene: 5. The CDR3 is 14 residues long. Germline V gene sequence: CDR1 SEHNR, CDR2 FQNEAQ (reference sequence). CDR3 coding DNA: TGTGCCAGCAGCCCTCTTAGCGGGGCAGATACGCAGTATTTT. Its translation: CASSPLSGADTQYF.

This clone was counted a few times. J is TRBJ2-1 and V is TRBV20-1; D might be TRBD2 (5 bases). V was cut by 3 bases and J by 4 bases, with 19 bases left in between. Per the germline V gene, CDR1 is DFQATT and CDR2 is SNEGSKA (reference sequence). This CDR3 has 16 residues. In nucleotides, the CDR3 is TGCAGTGCTAGTGACCGCCGGAGCGGACGTTACAATGAGCAGTTCTTC. Translation gives CSASDRRSGRYNEQFF.

V gene TRBV3-1 (or the pseudogene TRBV3-2) combines with J gene TRBJ1-1, with TRBD1 matching 8 bases. After removal of 1 base from V and 5 bases from J, the junction contained 3 bases not matched to a gene. The CDR3 spans 14 residues. Germline loops: CDR1 LGHDT, CDR2 YNNKEL (reference sequence). This CDR3 is CASSQGTGRTEAFF. The CDR3 DNA sequence: TGTGCCAGCAGCCAAGGGACAGGGAGGACTGAAGCTTTCTTT.

This clone was seen only a few times. V gene TRBV19 combines with J gene TRBJ2-7; TRBD1 is a possible D gene (5 bases). The CDR3 runs to 13 residues. Trimming shortened V by 9 bases and J by 0 bases, and 12 bases separated the two germline ends. Germline V gene lookup returns CDR1 LNHDA and CDR2 SQIVND (reference sequence). CDR3 coding DNA: TGTGCCAGCTCGACAGCGAGCTCCTACGAGCAGTACTTC. This codes for CASSTASSYEQYF. The full variable domain, its missing parts supplied by reference TRBV19 and TRBJ2-7, is DGGITQSPKYLFRKEGQNVTLSCEQNLNHDAMYWYRQDPGQGLRLIYYSQIVNDFQKGDIAEGYSVSREKKESFPLTVTSAQKNPTAFYLCASSTASSYEQYFGPGTRLTVT.

The J gene is TRBJ2-1, the V gene TRBV21-1; the table gives TRBD2 as D, unverified against the DNA. TRBV21-1 is flagged as a pseudogene. The CDR3 runs 16 residues. CDR3 bases: TGTGCCAGCAGCAAAGCGCCCGGAGATCTCTACAATGAGCAGTTCTTC. The encoded protein is CASSKAPGDLYNEQFF.

The chain recombines TRBV12-3 or TRBV12-4 with TRBJ1-1; 10 positions agree with TRBD1. V lost 5 bases to trimming and J lost 10 bases; unmatched junction nucleotides: 7. This CDR3 comprises 13 residues. The CDR3 DNA reads as TGTGCCAGCAGTACCGGGACAGGGGTTTCAGCTTTCTTT. Protein sequence: CASSTGTGVSAFF.

This chain uses TRBV7-6 with TRBJ2-3; TRBD2 agrees at 11 bases. V was pared by 4 bases and J by 7 bases, with 4 bases of the junction left unmatched. Germline lookup yields CDR1 SGHVS and CDR2 FNYEAQ. This CDR3 contains 14 residues. CDR3 sequence: CASSSGLAVYTQYF. CDR3 bases: TGTGCCAGCAGCTCGGGACTAGCGGTCTATACGCAGTATTTT.

V usage is TRBV14 and J usage is TRBJ2-1; TRBD1 agrees at 8 bases. This CDR3 has 12 amino acids. Germline lookup yields CDR1 SGHDN and CDR2 FVKESK. V was pared by 4 bases and J by 9 bases, with 2 bases of the junction left unmatched. The chain's CDR3 is CASSPQGAEQFF. CDR3 sequence (DNA): TGTGCCAGCAGCCCGCAGGGGGCTGAGCAGTTCTTC.

The chain is built from TRBV27 and TRBJ2-3, with TRBD2 matching 8 bases. Trimming took 5 bases from V and 2 from J; bases not matched to a gene: 6. The CDR3 consists of 15 residues. CDR1 and CDR2 from the germline V gene are MNHEY and SMNVEV (reference sequence). The CDR3 loop is CASSLSGISTDTQYF. The CDR3 DNA is TGTGCCAGCAGTCTTAGCGGGATCTCCACAGATACGCAGTATTTT.

The chain has TRBV28 and TRBJ1-5; 8 nucleotides line up with TRBD1. V was pared by 3 bases and J by 6 bases, with 7 bases of the junction left unmatched. The CDR3 length is 15 residues. Germline CDR1 and CDR2: MDHEN and SYDVKM. This CDR3 is CASSFITGGGQPQHF. The CDR3 nucleotides read TGTGCCAGCAGTTTCATAACAGGGGGAGGTCAGCCCCAGCATTTT.

The chain is built from TRBV9 and TRBJ1-2; perhaps TRBD1 as D (6 bases). The length of the CDR3 is 15 residues. Trimming took off 3 bases at V and 5 bases at J, with 17 bases between the two ends. Germline CDR1 and CDR2: SGDLS and YYNGEE. The CDR3 loop is CASSASSGQIYGYTF. The CDR3 nucleotides are TGTGCCAGCAGCGCCTCCTCAGGACAGATATATGGCTACACCTTC.